This T cell receptor (beta chain) was profiled in a study of CXCR3-negative and CXCR3-positive naive CD8 T cells. As for the study in general: A total of around 140 million TRB reads was generated, with about 1.5 +/- 0.3 million per library.

All TRB cDNA libraries came from 5' RACE performed with UMI labels. TCRdb reprocessed the 5' RACE reads and stores each CDR3 protein as one record, lacking DNA. Its clone listing holds fewer than 50,000 distinct CDR3 sequences. This CDR3 spans 12 amino acids. Germline CDR1 is SQVTM and CDR2 is ANQGSEA. Each CD8+ T cell subset was sorted in triplicate, hundreds of thousands of cells each. A CD45RO-CCR7+CD27+CD95- phenotype identified naive CD8+ T cells. Turning to this clonotype: The target antigen is unknown.

Study outcomes and limitations: CXCR3 levels fell partly with cryopreservation; most assays relied on fresh PBMCs.

Sequenced material: naive CXCR3- CD8+ T cells from blood. Subset given: CD45RO-CCR7+CD27+CD95- naive CD8+ T cells lacking CXCR3 (TNR3-). The sequence derives from a human donor in good health. Some clones in this sample may be carry-over from other donors' samples. The chain has TRBV29-1 and TRBJ2-7. CDR3: CSVETGYDEQYF.